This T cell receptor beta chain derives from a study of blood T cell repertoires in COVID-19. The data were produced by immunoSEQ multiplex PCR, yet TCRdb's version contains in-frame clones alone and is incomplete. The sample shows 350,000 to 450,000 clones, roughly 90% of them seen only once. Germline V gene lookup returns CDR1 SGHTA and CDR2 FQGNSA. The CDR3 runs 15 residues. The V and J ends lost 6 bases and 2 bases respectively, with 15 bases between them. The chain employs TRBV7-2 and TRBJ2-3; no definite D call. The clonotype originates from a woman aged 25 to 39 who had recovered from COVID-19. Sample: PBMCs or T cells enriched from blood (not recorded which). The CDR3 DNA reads TGTGCCAGCAGAGAGGCGGTATACTCCACAGATACGCAGTATTTT. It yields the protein CASREAVYSTDTQYF.